These 9 T cell receptor beta chains were all obtained from the same sample, sequenced in a study of blood T cells in healthy people across ages. With a J-beta primer mix and a sample-barcoded 5' primer, a second PCR ran 7 to 11 cycles. TCRdb recomputed calls from the 5' RACE reads with MiXCR, one row per CDR3 protein. Of approximately 1.5 million distinct CDR3 sequences in the sample, 35% to 45% were seen once. The sequenced sample was blood. The origin of the receptors is a woman aged 18-29 years in good health.

The chain uses TRBV7-9 and TRBJ1-1; 8 positions match TRBD1. The CDR3 contains 15 residues. After removal of 6 bases from V and 4 bases from J, the junction contained 10 bases not matched to a gene. Germline V gene lookup returns CDR1 SEHNR and CDR2 FQNEAQ (reference sequence). CDR3 bases: TGTGCCAGCAGTAAAACAGGACAGGGAGGCACTGAAGCTTTCTTT. It yields the protein CASSKTGQGGTEAFF.

V gene TRBV6-2 or TRBV6-3 combines with J gene TRBJ1-1, with no clear D. The CDR3 has 15 amino acids. The V gene's germline CDR1 is MNHEY and CDR2 SVGEGT. Trimming cost V 0 bases and J 4 bases, with 12 bases left between them. CDR3 amino acids: CASSYSEGMSTEAFF. CDR3 coding DNA: TGTGCCAGCAGTTACTCGGAGGGTATGAGCACTGAAGCTTTCTTT.

This clonotype has a count of ten or more. The gene calls are TRBV15 and TRBJ2-3, with 9 bases matching TRBD2. Trimming took 1 base from V and 1 from J; bases not matched to a gene: 0. CDR3 length equals 15 residues. Looked up from germline, CDR1 is LNHNV and CDR2 is YYDKDF (reference sequence). This CDR3 reads CATSRGTSGTDTQYF. The CDR3 nucleotides read TGTGCCACCAGCAGAGGGACTAGCGGCACAGATACGCAGTATTTT.

For this clonotype: The junction shows a germline mismatch at one end, possibly a read error. This sequence joins TRBV7-2 and TRBJ2-1; no clear D. The CDR3 length is 15 residues. The germline V gene encodes CDR1 SGHTA and CDR2 FQGNSA. As DNA, the CDR3 is TGTGCCAGCAGCTTAGCCGGCCGCGATTACAGTGAGCAGTTCTTC. Its translation is CASSLAGRDYSEQFF. The variable domain in full, completed from reference TRBV7-2 and TRBJ2-1, reads GAGVSQSPSNKVTEKGKDVELRCDPISGHTALYWYRQSLGQGLEFLIYFQGNSAPDKSGLPSDRFSAERTGGSVSTLTIQRTQQEDSAVYLCASSLAGRDYSEQFFGPGTRLTVL.

The rearrangement links TRBV7-9 to TRBJ2-7; 10 bases are a match to TRBD2. Unmatched junction bases numbered 7, after V lost 6 bases and J lost 2 bases. The CDR3 loop spans 15 amino acids. Germline assignment: CDR1 SEHNR and CDR2 FQNEAQ (reference sequence). In DNA form, the CDR3 reads TGTGCCAGCAGTCAGGGACTAGCGCTTACCTACGAGCAGTACTTC. Translating gives CASSQGLALTYEQYF.

This chain connects TRBV2 to TRBJ1-2; D might be TRBD1 (5 bases). CDR3 size: 14 residues. Germline loops: CDR1 SNHLY, CDR2 FYNNEI. V gave up 8 bases and J gave up 5 bases, with 18 bases separating them. CDR3 DNA: TGTGCCAGCGAGTACACCGGGACGGAGTATGGCTACACCTTC. It codes for CASEYTGTEYGYTF.

Notes on this clonotype: At one end the junction does not follow the germline gene, possibly because of a read error. The genes are TRBV29-1 and TRBJ2-3; no firm D call. The germline CDR1 and CDR2 sequences are SQVTM and ANQGSEA. The CDR3 is 13 residues long. CDR3 region: CSVEGRHTDAQYF. The CDR3 DNA is TGCAGCGTTGAAGGCCGGCACACAGATGCGCAGTATTTT.

This clonotype has more than one count but fewer than ten. This chain links TRBV10-3 with TRBJ2-5; no reliable D call. This CDR3 is built from 13 residues. Per germline, CDR1 ENHRY and CDR2 SYGVKD. V dropped 7 bases and J dropped 3 bases, with 12 bases sitting between them. CDR3 loop: CAIKGPFEETQYF. As DNA, the CDR3 is TGTGCCATCAAAGGGCCCTTCGAAGAGACCCAGTACTTC.

The chain recombines TRBV6-2 or TRBV6-3 with TRBJ2-7; 7 bases are a match to TRBD2. This CDR3 is 15 amino acids long. From germline, CDR1 is MNHEY and CDR2 SVGEGT. V trimming: 6 bases; J trimming: 6 bases; junction bases outside the gene matches: 14. The CDR3 DNA follows: TGTGCCAGCAGAACCCTTATGAGCGGGAAGAGCGAGCAGTACTTC. Amino acids: CASRTLMSGKSEQYF.